The 2 T cell receptor beta chains in this list originate from one sample, sequenced in a study of regulatory T cells in long-lasting Graves disease. According to the study, TCR beta libraries were built with iRepertoire HTBI primers and CDR3-region Arm-PCR. In TCRdb, the multiplex PCR reads were re-called with MiXCR into one record per CDR3 protein. The repertoire has some 500,000 distinct CDR3 sequences, about 16% of them found once; the top ten carry roughly 25%. Noted time point: newly diagnosed GD, antithyroid drugs for less than 3 months. Scientists built the TCR library using RNA that was extracted from PBMCs. The same specimen was also included in a second study, on T cells in Graves' hyperthyroidism and ophthalmopathy.

This specimen was peripheral blood mononuclear cells (PBMCs), taken at new diagnosis, from a patient treated with antithyroid drugs. These receptors were collected from a woman aged 40-60 years with Graves disease.

Ten or more counts support this clonotype. The J gene is TRBJ1-5, the V gene TRBV6-1; the D is unclear. The CDR3 consists of 14 residues. V was pared by 7 bases and J by 3 bases, with 13 bases between. Germline V lookup: CDR1 MNHNS, CDR2 SASEGT. CDR3 residues: CASNGMGNNQPQHF. Here the CDR3 DNA reads TGTGCCAGCAACGGGATGGGTAACAATCAGCCCCAGCATTTT.

The chain carries TRBV12-3 or TRBV12-4 and TRBJ2-1; D is perhaps TRBD2 (6 bases). Trimming pared 2 bases from V and 4 bases from J, leaving 12 bases between. This CDR3 contains 15 residues. CDR3 residues: CASSLLGGEYNEQFF. CDR3 DNA: TGTGCCAGCAGTTTACTGGGGGGAGAGTACAATGAGCAGTTCTTC.